These T cell receptor beta chains were read from a single sample in a study of radiotherapy plus CTLA-4 blockade in lung cancer. Only in-frame clones appear in the TCRdb table, and some are missing; sequencing was by immunoSEQ multiplex PCR. The table has some 73,000 clones, about 84% seen once. The sample in question was peripheral blood, obtained from a patient treated with radiotherapy plus ipilimumab. The receptors here all came from a human donor with non-small cell lung cancer who had stable disease on radiotherapy plus ipilimumab. The CDR3 runs from the conserved cysteine through the conserved F or W.

j_call,v_call,cdr3_aa
TRBJ1-1,TRBV7-8,CASSPDRIGWGTEAFF
TRBJ2-7,TRBV28,CASRSTGTPSYEQYF
TRBJ2-1,TRBV5-1,CASSSAGEPYNEQFF
TRBJ1-4,TRBV7-6,CASSSRQGASTNEKLFF
TRBJ1-1,TRBV28,CASSFVQGAGTEAFF
TRBJ2-7,TRBV29-1,CSVDGTSGALGRYEQYF
TRBJ1-1,TRBV30,CAWAAELNTEAFF
TRBJ2-7,TRBV19,CASSRQASSYEQYF
TRBJ1-1,TRBV5-1,CASSRDGVGNTEAFF
TRBJ2-4,TRBV14,CASSQEVGGAKNIQYF
TRBJ2-7,TRBV28,CAITRRGLSYEQYF
TRBJ2-7,TRBV6-1,CARLITETYEQYF
TRBJ2-3,TRBV19,CASSMAGGGTDTQYF
TRBJ2-2,TRBV27,CASSSALGGGPANTGELFF
TRBJ1-6,TRBV2,CASSDSGIGGLANSPLHF
TRBJ2-1,TRBV9,CASSAPGLALNEQFF
TRBJ1-1,TRBV6-1,CASREEGQGYTEAFF
TRBJ1-2,TRBV18,CASSTYGGSAYGYTF
TRBJ1-1,TRBV21-1,CASSKIGTNGAFF
TRBJ2-7,TRBV10-2,CASSEHQVRYEQYF
TRBJ2-7,TRBV6-1,CASNHKTSGGYEQYF
TRBJ2-7,TRBV7-8,CASSPEYEQYF
TRBJ2-7,TRBV18,CASSPGLRKVHADEQYF